This T cell receptor (beta chain) was identified in a study of blood T cell repertoires in COVID-19. Sequencing was performed with immunoSEQ multiplex PCR; in TCRdb, only in-frame clones are kept and a portion is missing. The repertoire includes 250,000 or so clones, approximately 87% of them detected once, and roughly 1.6% sits in the top ten. Trimming at V came to 3 bases and at J to 4 bases, leaving 7 bases not matched to a gene. Germline V CDR1 and CDR2: LGHNA, YSLEER. CDR3 length: 15 residues. With respect to this clone: Distinct nucleotide sequences in the sample also encode this CDR3.

The genes are TRBV4-3 and TRBJ2-7, with 9 bases matching TRBD1. This clonotype was sampled from a woman in her thirties or forties who had recovered from COVID-19. What was sequenced was peripheral blood. The CDR3 is CASSQQPGQGYEQYF. CDR3 sequence (DNA): TGCGCCAGCAGCCAGCAACCGGGACAGGGATACGAGCAGTACTTC.